Following are 20 T cell receptor beta chains from one sample sequenced in a study of CD8 T cells in ankylosing spondylitis. The study, taken as a whole, reports: Several highly homologous variants made up a TCR beta motif, and this motif appeared characteristic of ankylosing spondylitis blood.

Their antigen targets remain unknown. TCRdb re-analysed the 5' RACE reads in MiXCR, keeping a single row per CDR3 protein. In the table there are approximately 400,000 distinct CDR3 sequences, roughly 18% of which are singletons. The specimen was blood, either unsorted or a sorted T cell fraction (not recorded which). The receptors derive from a male donor with ankylosing spondylitis.

This clonotype was found a few times. This sequence joins TRBV7-9 and TRBJ1-1; D unclear. This CDR3 region has 13 residues. V was trimmed by 1 base and J by 1 base, leaving 4 bases between them. Germline CDR1 reads SEHNR; CDR2 reads FQNEAQ (reference sequence). CDR3 DNA: TGTGCCAGCAGCTTAGTCGAGAACACTGAAGCTTTCTTT. Residues: CASSLVENTEAFF.

The chain couples TRBV11-3 to TRBJ1-2; possible D gene TRBD1, 5 bases. Germline CDR1 and CDR2: SGHNT and YENEEA. The CDR3 has 14 amino acids. Trimming shortened V by 3 bases and J by 4 bases, and 12 bases separated the two germline ends. CDR3 sequence: CASSLSGALYGYTF. In DNA form, the CDR3 reads TGTGCCAGCAGCTTGTCTGGGGCTCTCTATGGCTACACCTTC.

This clonotype appeared a few times. The rearrangement joins TRBV5-1 to TRBJ1-1, with unresolved D. Per the germline V gene, CDR1 is SGHRS and CDR2 is YFSETQ. Trimming removed 1 base at V and 1 base at J, with 17 bases between. This CDR3 is built from 17 residues. The chain's CDR3 is CASSLTKNRQTNTEAFF. Written as DNA, the CDR3 is TGCGCCAGCAGCTTGACAAAGAATAGGCAGACGAACACTGAAGCTTTCTTT. Full variable domain (outside the CDR3, taken from reference TRBV5-1 and TRBJ1-1): KAGVTQTPRYLIKTRGQQVTLSCSPISGHRSVSWYQQTPGQGLQFLFEYFSETQRNKGNFPGRFSGRQFSNSRSEMNVSTLELGDSALYLCASSLTKNRQTNTEAFFGQGTRLTVV.

The CDR3 region has the DNA TGTGCCAGCAGTTTGGCCCCGGAGACCTACGAGCAGTACTTC. It translates to CASSLAPETYEQYF. The V and J genes are TRBV28 and TRBJ2-7, with unresolved D. The CDR3 totals 14 residues. Trimming cost V 3 bases and J 2 bases, with 11 bases left between them. Germline V CDR1 and CDR2: MDHEN, SYDVKM.

The genes are TRBV7-3 and TRBJ1-1; 9 bases match TRBD1. Germline V gene lookup returns CDR1 SGHTA and CDR2 FQGTGA. Trimming at V came to 4 bases and at J to 4 bases, leaving 4 bases not matched to a gene. The CDR3 covers 14 residues. The CDR3 loop reads CASSSTGGLTEAFF. The CDR3 region has the DNA TGTGCCAGCAGCTCTACAGGGGGCCTCACTGAAGCTTTCTTT.

The chain joins TRBV6-1 to TRBJ2-3, with 9 nucleotides matching TRBD2. The CDR3 contains 14 residues. After removal of 6 bases from V and 5 bases from J, the junction contained 6 bases not matched to a gene. Germline assignment: CDR1 MNHNS and CDR2 SASEGT. The CDR3 DNA follows: TGTGCCAGCAGGGGGGCGGGAGGGAAAGATACGCAGTATTTT. It codes for CASRGAGGKDTQYF.

This clonotype was recorded a few times. This chain joins TRBV20-1 and TRBJ2-1; no reliable D call. The CDR3 totals 12 residues. V was clipped by 2 bases and J by 4 bases, with 6 bases between them. Germline loops: CDR1 DFQATT, CDR2 SNEGSKA (reference sequence). CDR3 coding DNA: TGCAGTGCTAGACCCCGTTACAATGAGCAGTTCTTC. Amino acid sequence: CSARPRYNEQFF.

This chain uses TRBV6-2 or TRBV6-3 with TRBJ2-7, with D perhaps matching TRBD1 (6 bases). This CDR3 spans 13 amino acids. V shed 6 bases and J shed 3 bases, with 12 bases lying between them. CDR1 and CDR2 (germline): MNHEY, SVGEGT. The CDR3 spells CASRGTGFYEQYF. CDR3 DNA sequence: TGTGCCAGCAGGGGTACAGGGTTCTACGAGCAGTACTTC.

In its sample, this clonotype was seen a few times. The chain couples TRBV12-3 or TRBV12-4 to TRBJ2-3; TRBD2 matches 8 bases. The CDR3 length is 14 residues. The V segment lost 6 bases and the J segment 6 bases; nucleotides outside the gene matches: 8. CDR3: CASRPGRGEDTQYF. DNA of the CDR3: TGTGCCAGCAGACCGGGGCGGGGGGAGGATACGCAGTATTTT.

The CDR3 loop is CASSQGSGGPNEQFF. The CDR3 nucleotides read TGTGCCAGCAGCCAAGGATCCGGAGGGCCTAATGAGCAGTTCTTC. This rearrangement joins TRBV4-2 to TRBJ2-1; perhaps TRBD2 as D (6 bases). The V and J ends lost 1 base and 7 bases respectively, with 14 bases between them. This CDR3 has 15 residues. CDR1 LGHNA and CDR2 YNFKEQ come from the germline V gene.

This clonotype was recorded many times. This sequence joins TRBV6-1 and TRBJ2-2; 9 bases are a match to TRBD1. J gave up 8 bases and V 6 bases, and 7 bases lay outside the gene matches. The CDR3 loop spans 14 amino acids. CDR1 MNHNS and CDR2 SASEGT come from the germline V gene. CDR3 coding DNA: TGTGCCAGCAGGGCTACAGGGGGCGTAGGGGAGCTGTTTTTT. Its protein product is CASRATGGVGELFF.

This clonotype was counted a few times. The V and J genes are TRBV2 and TRBJ2-7; D not certain. In germline, CDR1 is SNHLY, CDR2 FYNNEI. This CDR3 region has 14 residues. The V end lost 7 bases, the J end lost 4 bases, and 17 bases lay between the germline ends. The CDR3 DNA follows: TGTGCCAGCAATCCCAGGCCCTCTGGTTACGAGCAGTACTTC. Translated: CASNPRPSGYEQYF.

V and J are TRBV11-2 and TRBJ2-1; D is possibly TRBD2 (5 bases). V lost 5 bases and J 1 base, leaving 18 bases between the germline ends. The CDR3 consists of 17 residues. Germline V CDR1 and CDR2: SGHAT, FQNNGV. CDR3 coding DNA: TGTGCCAGCAGCCCAAGCCCCTTCGGAGGTTCCTACAATGAGCAGTTCTTC. Its protein is CASSPSPFGGSYNEQFF.

This clonotype has more than one count but fewer than ten. V usage is TRBV20-1 and J usage is TRBJ2-2; maybe TRBD2 (6 bases). The CDR3 has 15 residues. Trimming shortened V by 1 base and J by 2 bases, and 11 bases separated the two germline ends. Germline values: CDR1 DFQATT, CDR2 SNEGSKA (reference sequence). The CDR3 region is CSARGWRGNTGELFF. As DNA, the CDR3 is TGCAGTGCTAGAGGGTGGAGGGGAAACACCGGGGAGCTGTTTTTT.

This clonotype was observed many times. The chain uses TRBV12-3 or TRBV12-4 and TRBJ2-7, with a possible D match to TRBD1 (5 bases). Trimming left V 6 bases short and J 2 bases short, with 11 bases between. CDR3 length: 13 amino acids. The CDR3, as DNA: TGTGCCAGCAGGCCTACAGGTACCTACGAGCAGTACTTC. The encoded protein is CASRPTGTYEQYF.

This clonotype was observed at least ten times. The rearrangement joins TRBV12-3 or TRBV12-4 to TRBJ2-3; D possibly corresponds to TRBD2 (5 bases). The V gene lost 5 bases and the J gene lost 6 bases, with 15 bases spanning the gap. This CDR3 has 14 residues. This chain's CDR3 is CASSPRGGWDTQYF. The CDR3 DNA reads TGTGCCAGCAGTCCCCGAGGAGGATGGGATACGCAGTATTTT.

V usage is TRBV27 and J usage is TRBJ2-7; TRBD2 agrees at 14 bases. CDR1 and CDR2 from the germline V gene are MNHEY and SMNVEV (reference sequence). The CDR3 is made up of 17 amino acids. V lost 0 bases and J lost 6; bases outside the gene matches: 7. The DNA for the CDR3 is TGTGCCAGCAGTTTATCAGTCGGGACTAGCGGGAGAGGCGAGCAGTACTTC. Residues: CASSLSVGTSGRGEQYF.

This clonotype was counted a few times. The chain combines TRBV7-2 with TRBJ2-1, with 11 bases that match TRBD2. The germline V gene encodes CDR1 SGHTA and CDR2 FQGNSA. V lost 2 bases to trimming and J lost 7 bases; unmatched junction nucleotides: 7. The CDR3 spans 16 residues. Here the CDR3 DNA reads TGTGCCAGCAGCTTAAAAGGGCTAGCGGGAGGTAATGAGCAGTTCTTC. Translating gives CASSLKGLAGGNEQFF.

J is TRBJ2-1 and V is TRBV6-2 or TRBV6-3; 9 positions match TRBD2. V gave up 5 bases and J gave up 2 bases; unmatched junction bases: 4. CDR1 is MNHEY, CDR2 SVGEGT, per germline. CDR3 length: 15 amino acids. The CDR3, as DNA: TGTGCCAGCAGTAAGCGGGAGGCCCCCTACAATGAGCAGTTCTTC. This encodes CASSKREAPYNEQFF.

This clonotype was found once. The chain uses TRBV5-1 and TRBJ2-1; the D is unclear. Germline V gives CDR1 SGHRS, CDR2 YFSETQ. Trimming left V 5 bases short and J 8 bases short, with 14 bases between. The CDR3 covers 13 residues. The chain's CDR3 is CASSDPPRYEQFF. The CDR3 nucleotides read TGCGCCAGCAGTGACCCCCCCAGGTATGAGCAGTTCTTC.